The entry below describes one TCR beta chain. Per the original methods: Reference gene primer amplification gave nucleated cell count estimates. Clones were read by immunoSEQ multiplex PCR, and TCRdb kept only the in-frame ones, dropping some. V, J and clone size derive from that table, while D and trimming were established from the DNA sequence. The table lists around 68,000 clones, 65% to 90% of them singletons. The data originate from a study of blood T cell repertoires in COVID-19. Whole-study context: Spain, Italy and the United States supplied samples that represented acute and convalescent COVID-19. T cells, B-cell-depleted T cells, or PBMCs provided the cDNA or gDNA that served as material.

Germline lookup yields CDR1 KGHSH and CDR2 LQKENI. The ends lost 0 bases at V and 8 bases at J; junction bases unmatched: 6. The CDR3 runs 15 residues. The sequencing input was peripheral blood. The sequence came from a man older than 75 with active COVID-19. The rearrangement joins TRBV18 to TRBJ1-2; 10 bases align to TRBD1. The CDR3 DNA reads as TGTGCCAGCTCACCACCGGGACAGGGGACTGGGGGCTACACCTTC. Its protein is CASSPPGQGTGGYTF.